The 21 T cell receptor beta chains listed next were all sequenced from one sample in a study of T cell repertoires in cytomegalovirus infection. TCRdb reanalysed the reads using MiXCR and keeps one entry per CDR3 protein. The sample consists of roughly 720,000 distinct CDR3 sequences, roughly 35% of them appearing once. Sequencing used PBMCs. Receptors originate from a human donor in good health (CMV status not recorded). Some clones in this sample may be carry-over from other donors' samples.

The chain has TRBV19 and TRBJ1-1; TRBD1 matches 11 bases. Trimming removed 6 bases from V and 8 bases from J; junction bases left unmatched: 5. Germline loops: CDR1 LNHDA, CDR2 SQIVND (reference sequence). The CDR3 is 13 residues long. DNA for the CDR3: TGTGCCAGTAGCATCGGACAGGGGGCGGAAGCTTTCTTT. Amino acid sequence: CASSIGQGAEAFF.

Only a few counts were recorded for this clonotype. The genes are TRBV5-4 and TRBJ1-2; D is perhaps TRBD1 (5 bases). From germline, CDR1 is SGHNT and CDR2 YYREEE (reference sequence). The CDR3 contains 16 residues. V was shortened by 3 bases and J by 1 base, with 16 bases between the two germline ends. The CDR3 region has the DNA TGTGCCAGCAGCTCGACTCTGGACACCTATAACTATGGCTACACCTTC. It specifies CASSSTLDTYNYGYTF.

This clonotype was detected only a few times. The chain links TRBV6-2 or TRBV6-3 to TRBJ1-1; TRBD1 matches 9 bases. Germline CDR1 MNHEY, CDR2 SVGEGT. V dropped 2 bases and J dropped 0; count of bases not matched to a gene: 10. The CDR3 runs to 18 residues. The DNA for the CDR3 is TGTGCCAGCAGTTACCGCGCTGGACAGGGGATCATGAACACTGAAGCTTTCTTT. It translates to CASSYRAGQGIMNTEAFF.

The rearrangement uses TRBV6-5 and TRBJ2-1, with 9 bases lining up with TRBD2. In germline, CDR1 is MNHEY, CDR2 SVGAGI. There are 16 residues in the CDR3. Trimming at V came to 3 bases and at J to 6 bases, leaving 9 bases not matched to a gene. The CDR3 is CASSYRARGGGNEQFF. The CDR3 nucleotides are TGTGCCAGCAGTTATCGGGCGCGGGGGGGTGGCAATGAGCAGTTCTTC.

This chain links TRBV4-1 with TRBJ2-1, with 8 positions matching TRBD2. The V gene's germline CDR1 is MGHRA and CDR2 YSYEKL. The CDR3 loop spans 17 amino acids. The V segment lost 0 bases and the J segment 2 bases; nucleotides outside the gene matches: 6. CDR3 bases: TGCGCCAGCAGCCAAGATCCGGGACTAGAGACCTACAATGAGCAGTTCTTC. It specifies CASSQDPGLETYNEQFF.

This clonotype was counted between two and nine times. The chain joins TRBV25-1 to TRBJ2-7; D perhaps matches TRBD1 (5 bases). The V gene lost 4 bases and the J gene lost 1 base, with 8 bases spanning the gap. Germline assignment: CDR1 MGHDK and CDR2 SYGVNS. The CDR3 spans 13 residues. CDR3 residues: CASSVPGSYEQYF. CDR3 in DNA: TGTGCCAGCAGTGTTCCAGGGTCCTACGAGCAGTACTTC.

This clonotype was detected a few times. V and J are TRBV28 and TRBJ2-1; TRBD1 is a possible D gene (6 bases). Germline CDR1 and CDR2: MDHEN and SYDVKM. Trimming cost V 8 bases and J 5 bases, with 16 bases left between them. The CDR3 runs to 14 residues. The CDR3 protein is CASSRDTDNNEQFF. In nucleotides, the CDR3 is TGTGCCAGCTCCCGGGACACCGATAACAATGAGCAGTTCTTC.

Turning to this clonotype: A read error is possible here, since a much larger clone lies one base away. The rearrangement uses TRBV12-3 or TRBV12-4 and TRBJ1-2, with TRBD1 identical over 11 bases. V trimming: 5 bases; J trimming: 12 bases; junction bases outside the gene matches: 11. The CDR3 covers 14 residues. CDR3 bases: TGTGCCAGCAGTACGACGGGACAGGGGGGAGGCGACACCTTC. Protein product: CASSTTGQGGGDTF.

DNA for the CDR3: TGTGCCAGCAGTGAAGTTTCCGCGAACACTGAAGCTTTCTTT. Translating gives CASSEVSANTEAFF. This sequence joins TRBV2 and TRBJ1-1, with D unresolved. V lost 1 base, J lost 1 base, and 7 bases lay in between. CDR3 size: 14 residues. Germline lookup yields CDR1 SNHLY and CDR2 FYNNEI.

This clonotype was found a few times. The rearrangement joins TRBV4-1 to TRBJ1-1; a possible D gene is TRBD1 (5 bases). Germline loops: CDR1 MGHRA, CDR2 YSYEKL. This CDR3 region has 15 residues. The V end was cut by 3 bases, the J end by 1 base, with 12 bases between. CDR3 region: CASSQGPRGNTEAFF. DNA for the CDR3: TGCGCCAGCAGCCAGGGGCCAAGGGGGAACACTGAAGCTTTCTTT.

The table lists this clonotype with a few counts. DNA of the CDR3: TGTGCCAGCAGCCCCCGAGTAATAGCGGTCACAGATACGCAGTATTTT. Its translation: CASSPRVIAVTDTQYF. The V and J genes are TRBV7-9 and TRBJ2-3; TRBD2 is a possible D gene (6 bases). V was cut by 5 bases and J by 2 bases, with 17 bases left in between. The CDR3 length is 16 residues. The germline gives CDR1 SEHNR, CDR2 FQNEAQ (reference sequence). The whole variable domain, filled in from reference TRBV7-9 and TRBJ2-3, reads DTGVSQNPRHKITKRGQNVTFRCDPISEHNRLYWYRQTLGQGPEFLTYFQNEAQLEKSRLLSDRFSAERPKGSFSTLEIQRTEQGDSAMYLCASSPRVIAVTDTQYFGPGTRLTVL.

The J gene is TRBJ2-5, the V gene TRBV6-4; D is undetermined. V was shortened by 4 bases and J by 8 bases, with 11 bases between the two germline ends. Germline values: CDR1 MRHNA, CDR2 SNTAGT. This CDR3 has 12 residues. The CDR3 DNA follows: TGTGCCAGCAGTGCCGATGGGGTAACCCAGTACTTC. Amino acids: CASSADGVTQYF.

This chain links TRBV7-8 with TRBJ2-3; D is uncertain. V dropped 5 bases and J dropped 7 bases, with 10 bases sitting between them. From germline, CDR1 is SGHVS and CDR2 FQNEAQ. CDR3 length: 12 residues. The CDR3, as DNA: TGTGCCAGCAGCCGATCGGCACATACGCAGTATTTT. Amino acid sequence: CASSRSAHTQYF.

CDR3 amino acids: CSAREFRDSAGNEQFF. CDR3 coding DNA: TGCAGTGCTAGGGAATTCCGGGACAGCGCTGGCAATGAGCAGTTCTTC. The V call is TRBV20-1, the J call TRBJ2-1; 7 positions agree with TRBD1. Germline CDR1 and CDR2: DFQATT and SNEGSKA (reference sequence). CDR3 size: 16 residues. V shed 3 bases and J 6 bases; nucleotides not matched to a gene: 14.

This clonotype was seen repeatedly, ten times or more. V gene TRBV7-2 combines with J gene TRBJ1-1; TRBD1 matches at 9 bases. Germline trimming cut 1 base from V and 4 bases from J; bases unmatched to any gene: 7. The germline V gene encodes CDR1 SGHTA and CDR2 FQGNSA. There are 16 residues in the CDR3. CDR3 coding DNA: TGTGCCAGCAGCTTAGTAACAGGGGGCGAGGTCACTGAAGCTTTCTTT. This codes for CASSLVTGGEVTEAFF.

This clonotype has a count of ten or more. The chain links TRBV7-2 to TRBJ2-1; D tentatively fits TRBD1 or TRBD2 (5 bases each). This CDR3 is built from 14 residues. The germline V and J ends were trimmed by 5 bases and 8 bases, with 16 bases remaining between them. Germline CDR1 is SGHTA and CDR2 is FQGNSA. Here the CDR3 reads CASSSPGLAHEQFF. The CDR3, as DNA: TGTGCCAGCAGCAGTCCAGGGCTAGCTCATGAGCAGTTCTTC.

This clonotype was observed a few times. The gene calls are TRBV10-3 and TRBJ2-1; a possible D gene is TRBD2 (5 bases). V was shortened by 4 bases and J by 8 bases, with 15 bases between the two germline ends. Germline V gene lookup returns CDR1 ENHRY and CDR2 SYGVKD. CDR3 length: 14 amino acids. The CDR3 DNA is TGTGCCATCAGTGGAACTAGAGCTCGCGATGAGCAGTTCTTC. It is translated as CAISGTRARDEQFF.

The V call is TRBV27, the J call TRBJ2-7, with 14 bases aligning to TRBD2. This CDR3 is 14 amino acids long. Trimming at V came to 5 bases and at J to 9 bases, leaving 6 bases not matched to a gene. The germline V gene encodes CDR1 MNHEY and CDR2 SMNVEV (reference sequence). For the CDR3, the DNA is TGTGCCAGCAGTGGGGGACTAGCGGGAGTGGTGCAGTACTTC. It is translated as CASSGGLAGVVQYF.

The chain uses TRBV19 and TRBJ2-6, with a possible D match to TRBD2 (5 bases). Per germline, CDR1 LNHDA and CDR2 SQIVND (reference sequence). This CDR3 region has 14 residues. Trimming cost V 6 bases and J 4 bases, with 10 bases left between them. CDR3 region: CASRPRAGANVLTF. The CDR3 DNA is TGTGCCAGTAGACCGAGGGCCGGGGCCAACGTCCTGACTTTC.

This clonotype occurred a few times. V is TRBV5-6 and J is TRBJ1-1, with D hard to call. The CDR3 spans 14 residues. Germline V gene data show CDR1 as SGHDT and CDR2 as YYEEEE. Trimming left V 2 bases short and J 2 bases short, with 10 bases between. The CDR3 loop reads CASSFFRSNTEAFF. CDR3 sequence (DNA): TGTGCCAGCAGCTTTTTTCGTTCTAACACTGAAGCTTTCTTT.

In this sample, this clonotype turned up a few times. The CDR3 spells CASSLKAGDQNYGYTF. CDR3 nucleotide sequence: TGTGCCAGCAGCTTAAAAGCGGGAGATCAGAACTATGGCTACACCTTC. The chain is built from TRBV7-3 and TRBJ1-2; D call uncertain. Trimming removed 1 base from V and 2 bases from J, with 14 bases in between. The germline CDR1 and CDR2 sequences are SGHTA and FQGTGA. This CDR3 region has 16 residues.